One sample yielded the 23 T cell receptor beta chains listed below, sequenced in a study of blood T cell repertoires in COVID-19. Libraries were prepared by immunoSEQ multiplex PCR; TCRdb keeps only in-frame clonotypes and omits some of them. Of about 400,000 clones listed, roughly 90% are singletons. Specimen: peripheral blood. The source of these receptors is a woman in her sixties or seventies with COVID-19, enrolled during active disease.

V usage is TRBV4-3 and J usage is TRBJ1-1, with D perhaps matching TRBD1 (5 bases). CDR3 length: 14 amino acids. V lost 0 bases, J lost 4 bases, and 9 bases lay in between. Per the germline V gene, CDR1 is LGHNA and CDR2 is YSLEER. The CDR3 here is CASSQDGQGTEAFF. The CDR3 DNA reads TGCGCCAGCAGCCAAGATGGGCAGGGCACTGAAGCTTTCTTT.

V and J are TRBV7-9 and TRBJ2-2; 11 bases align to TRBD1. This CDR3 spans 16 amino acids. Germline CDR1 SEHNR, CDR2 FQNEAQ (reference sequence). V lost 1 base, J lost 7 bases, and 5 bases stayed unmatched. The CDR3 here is CASSLGGQGAIGELFF. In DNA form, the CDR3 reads TGTGCCAGCAGCTTAGGAGGACAGGGGGCCATCGGGGAGCTGTTTTTT.

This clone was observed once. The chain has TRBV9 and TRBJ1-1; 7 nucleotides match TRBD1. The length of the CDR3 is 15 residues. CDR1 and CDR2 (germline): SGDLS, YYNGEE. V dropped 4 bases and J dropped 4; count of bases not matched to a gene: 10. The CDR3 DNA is TGTGCCAGCAGCCCCCTCTCGACAGGGAGCACTGAAGCTTTCTTT. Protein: CASSPLSTGSTEAFF.

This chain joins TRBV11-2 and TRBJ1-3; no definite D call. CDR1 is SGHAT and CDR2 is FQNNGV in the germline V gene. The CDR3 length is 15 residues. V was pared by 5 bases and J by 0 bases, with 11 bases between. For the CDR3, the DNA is TGTGCCAGCAGCGCCCGACTGAGCTCTGGAAACACCATATATTTT. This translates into CASSARLSSGNTIYF.

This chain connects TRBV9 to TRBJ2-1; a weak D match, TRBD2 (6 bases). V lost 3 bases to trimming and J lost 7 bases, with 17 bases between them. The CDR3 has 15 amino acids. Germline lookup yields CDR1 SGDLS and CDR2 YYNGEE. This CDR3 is CASSGRDMEGNEQFF. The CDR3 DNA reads TGTGCCAGCAGCGGGAGGGATATGGAGGGTAATGAGCAGTTCTTC.

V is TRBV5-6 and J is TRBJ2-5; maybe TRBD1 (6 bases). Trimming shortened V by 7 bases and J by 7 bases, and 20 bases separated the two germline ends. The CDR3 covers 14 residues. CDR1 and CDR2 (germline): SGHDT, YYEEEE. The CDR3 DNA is TGTGCCAGCGGCAGAACAGGGATCGCGGGGACCCAGTACTTC. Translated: CASGRTGIAGTQYF.

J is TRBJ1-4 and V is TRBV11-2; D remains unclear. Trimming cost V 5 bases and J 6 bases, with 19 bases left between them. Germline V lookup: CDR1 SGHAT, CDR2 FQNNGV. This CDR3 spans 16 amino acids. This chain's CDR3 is CASSPTGSTGYEKLFF. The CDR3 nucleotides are TGTGCCAGCAGCCCAACGGGGTCCACGGGCTATGAAAAACTGTTTTTT.

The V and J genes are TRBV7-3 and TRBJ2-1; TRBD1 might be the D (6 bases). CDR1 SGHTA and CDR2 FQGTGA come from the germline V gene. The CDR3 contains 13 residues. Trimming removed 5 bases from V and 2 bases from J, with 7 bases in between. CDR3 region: CASSGGTYNEQFF. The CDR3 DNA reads TGTGCCAGCAGCGGGGGCACCTACAATGAGCAGTTCTTC.

CDR3 DNA sequence: TGTGCCACCTCTAGCGGGGGTCCTAAAAACATTCAGTACTTC. It encodes CATSSGGPKNIQYF. V and J are TRBV24-1 and TRBJ2-4; 10 bases map to TRBD2. This CDR3 is 14 amino acids long. CDR1 is KGHDR, CDR2 SFDVKD, per germline. With 9 bases clipped from V and 4 bases from J, the junction kept 5 bases outside the gene matches.

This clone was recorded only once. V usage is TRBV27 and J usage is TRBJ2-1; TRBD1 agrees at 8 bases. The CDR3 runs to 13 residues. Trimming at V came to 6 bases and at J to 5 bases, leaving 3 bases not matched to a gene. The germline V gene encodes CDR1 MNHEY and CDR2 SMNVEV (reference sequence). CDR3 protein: CASRGQGHNEQFF. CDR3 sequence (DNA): TGTGCCAGCAGAGGACAGGGCCACAATGAGCAGTTCTTC.

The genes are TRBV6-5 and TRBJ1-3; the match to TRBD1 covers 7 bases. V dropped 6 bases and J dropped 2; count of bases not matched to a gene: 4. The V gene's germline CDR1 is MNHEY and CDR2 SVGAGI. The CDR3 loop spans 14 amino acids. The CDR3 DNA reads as TGTGCCAGCAGACTAGACAGGGCTGGAAACACCATATATTTT. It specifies CASRLDRAGNTIYF.

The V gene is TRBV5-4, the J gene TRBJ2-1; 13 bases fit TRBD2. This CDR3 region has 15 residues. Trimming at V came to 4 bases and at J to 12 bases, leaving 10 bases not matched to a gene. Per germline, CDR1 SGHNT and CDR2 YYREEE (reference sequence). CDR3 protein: CASSILAGGARGQFF. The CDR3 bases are TGTGCCAGCAGCATACTAGCGGGGGGGGCAAGAGGGCAGTTCTTC. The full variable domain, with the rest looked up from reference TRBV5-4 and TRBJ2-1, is ETGVTQSPTHLIKTRGQQVTLRCSSQSGHNTVSWYQQALGQGPQFIFQYYREEENGRGNFPPRFSGLQFPNYSSELNVNALELDDSALYLCASSILAGGARGQFFGPGTRLTVL.

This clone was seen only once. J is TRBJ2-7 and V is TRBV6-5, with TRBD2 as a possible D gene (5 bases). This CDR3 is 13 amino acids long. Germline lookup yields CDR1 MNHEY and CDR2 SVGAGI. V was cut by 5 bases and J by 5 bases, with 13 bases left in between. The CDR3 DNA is TGTGCCAGCAGTCCCCCGGGGATGAACGAGCAGTACTTC. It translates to CASSPPGMNEQYF.

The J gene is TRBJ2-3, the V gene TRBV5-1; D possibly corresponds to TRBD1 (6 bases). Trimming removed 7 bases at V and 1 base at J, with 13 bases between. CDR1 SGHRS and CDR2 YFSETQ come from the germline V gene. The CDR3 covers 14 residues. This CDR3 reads CASSIQGGTDTQYF. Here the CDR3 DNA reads TGCGCCAGCTCTATACAGGGAGGCACAGATACGCAGTATTTT.

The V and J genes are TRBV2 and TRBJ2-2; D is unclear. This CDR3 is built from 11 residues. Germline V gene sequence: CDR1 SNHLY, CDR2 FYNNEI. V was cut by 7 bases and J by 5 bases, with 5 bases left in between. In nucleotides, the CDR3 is TGTGCCAGCACTCTAACCGGGGAGCTGTTTTTT. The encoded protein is CASTLTGELFF.

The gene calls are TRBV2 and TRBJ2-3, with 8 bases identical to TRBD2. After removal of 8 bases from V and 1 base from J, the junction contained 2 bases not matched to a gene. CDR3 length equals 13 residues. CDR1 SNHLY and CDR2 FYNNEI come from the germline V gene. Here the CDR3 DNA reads TGTGCCAGCCCGACTAGCGGCACAGATACGCAGTATTTT. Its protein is CASPTSGTDTQYF.

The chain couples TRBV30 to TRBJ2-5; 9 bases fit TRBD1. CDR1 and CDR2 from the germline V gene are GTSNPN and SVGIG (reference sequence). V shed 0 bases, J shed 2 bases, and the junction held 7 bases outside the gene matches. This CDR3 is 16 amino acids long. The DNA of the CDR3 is TGTGCCTGGAGTGTAGAATGGGACAGGGTTCAAGAGACCCAGTACTTC. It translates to CAWSVEWDRVQETQYF. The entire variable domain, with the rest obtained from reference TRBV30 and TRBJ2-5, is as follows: SQTIHQWPATLVQPVGSPLSLECTVEGTSNPNLYWYRQAAGRGLQLLFYSVGIGQISSEVPQNLSASRPQDRQFILSSKKLLLSDSGFYLCAWSVEWDRVQETQYFGPGTRLLVL.

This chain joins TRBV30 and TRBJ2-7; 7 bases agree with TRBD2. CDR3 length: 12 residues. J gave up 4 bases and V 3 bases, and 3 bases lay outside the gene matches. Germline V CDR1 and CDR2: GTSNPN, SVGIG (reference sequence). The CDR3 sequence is CAWRAGSYEQYF. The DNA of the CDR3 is TGTGCCTGGAGAGCGGGGAGTTACGAGCAGTACTTC.

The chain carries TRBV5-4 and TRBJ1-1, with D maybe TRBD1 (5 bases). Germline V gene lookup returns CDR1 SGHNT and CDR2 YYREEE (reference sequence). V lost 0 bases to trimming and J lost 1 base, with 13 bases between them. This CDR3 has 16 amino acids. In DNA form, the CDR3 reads TGTGCCAGCAGCTTGGGCAGGGCGGCCGAGAACACTGAAGCTTTCTTT. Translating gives CASSLGRAAENTEAFF.

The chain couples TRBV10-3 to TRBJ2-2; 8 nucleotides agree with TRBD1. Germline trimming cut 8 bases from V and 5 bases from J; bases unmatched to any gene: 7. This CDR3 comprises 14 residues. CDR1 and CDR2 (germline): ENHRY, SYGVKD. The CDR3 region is CAIAGGGGTGELFF. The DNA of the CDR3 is TGTGCCATCGCAGGGGGCGGAGGGACCGGGGAGCTGTTTTTT.

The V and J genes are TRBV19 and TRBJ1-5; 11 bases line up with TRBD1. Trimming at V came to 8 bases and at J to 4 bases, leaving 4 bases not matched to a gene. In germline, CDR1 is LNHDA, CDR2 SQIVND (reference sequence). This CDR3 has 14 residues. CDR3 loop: CASGGDRGNQPQHF. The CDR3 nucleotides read TGTGCCAGTGGGGGGGACAGGGGGAATCAGCCCCAGCATTTT.

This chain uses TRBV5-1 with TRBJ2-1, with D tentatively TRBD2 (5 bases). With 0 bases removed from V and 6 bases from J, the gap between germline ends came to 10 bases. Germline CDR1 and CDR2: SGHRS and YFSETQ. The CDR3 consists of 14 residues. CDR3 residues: CASSLGATSNEQFF. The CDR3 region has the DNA TGCGCCAGCAGCTTGGGGGCCACTAGCAATGAGCAGTTCTTC.

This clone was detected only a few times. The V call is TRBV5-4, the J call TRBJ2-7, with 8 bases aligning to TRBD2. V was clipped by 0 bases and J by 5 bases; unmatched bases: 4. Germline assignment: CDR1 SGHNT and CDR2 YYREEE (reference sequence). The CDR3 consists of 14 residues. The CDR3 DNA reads TGTGCCAGCAGCTTGGATAGCGGGGAAAACGAGCAGTACTTC. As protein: CASSLDSGENEQYF.